This TCR beta chain originates from a study of shared clonotypes between healthy human individuals. Study results and limitations: Sampling covered blood only; tissue repertoires likely differ.

Profiled with immunoSEQ multiplex PCR; TCRdb holds only in-frame clones, not every one. The profile shows about 99,000 clones, less than 60% of them singletons. V gave up 0 bases and J gave up 1 base, with 8 bases separating them. CDR1 and CDR2 from the germline V gene are SGHDT and YYEEEE. The CDR3 is 14 amino acids. On this clone: Its cognate antigen is unknown.

Specimen: PBMCs. The J gene is TRBJ2-7, the V gene TRBV5-6; D unclear. This sequence was found in a middle-aged woman in good health. Some clones in this sample may be carry-over from other donors' samples. CDR3 region: CASSLDRRSYEQYF. DNA for the CDR3: TGTGCCAGCAGCTTGGACCGGCGGTCCTACGAGCAGTACTTC.